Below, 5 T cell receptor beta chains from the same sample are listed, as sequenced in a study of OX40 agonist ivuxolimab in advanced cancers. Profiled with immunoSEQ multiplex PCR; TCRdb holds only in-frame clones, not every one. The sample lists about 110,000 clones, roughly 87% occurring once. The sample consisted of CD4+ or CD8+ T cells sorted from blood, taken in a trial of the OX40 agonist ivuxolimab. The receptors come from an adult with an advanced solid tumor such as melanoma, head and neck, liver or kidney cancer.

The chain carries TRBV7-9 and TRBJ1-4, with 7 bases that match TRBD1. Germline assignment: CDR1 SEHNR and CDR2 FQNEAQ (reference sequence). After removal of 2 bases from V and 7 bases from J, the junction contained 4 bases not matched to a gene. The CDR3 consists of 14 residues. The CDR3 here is CASSLMTGFEKLFF. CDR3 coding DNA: TGTGCCAGCAGCTTAATGACAGGGTTTGAAAAACTGTTTTTT.

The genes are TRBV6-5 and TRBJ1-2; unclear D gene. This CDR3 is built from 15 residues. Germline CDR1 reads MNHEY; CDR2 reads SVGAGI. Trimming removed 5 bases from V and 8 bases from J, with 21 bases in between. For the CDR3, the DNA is TGTGCCAGCAGTCGAATGTATACCTCGGCGTCGGGCTACACCTTC. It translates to CASSRMYTSASGYTF.

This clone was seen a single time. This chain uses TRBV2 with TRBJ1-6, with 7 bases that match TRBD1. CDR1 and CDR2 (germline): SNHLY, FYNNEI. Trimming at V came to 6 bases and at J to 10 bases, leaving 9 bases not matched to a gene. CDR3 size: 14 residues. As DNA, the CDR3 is TGTGCCAGCAGCCTTGGGACAGTCGGGTCACCCCTCCACTTT. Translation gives CASSLGTVGSPLHF.

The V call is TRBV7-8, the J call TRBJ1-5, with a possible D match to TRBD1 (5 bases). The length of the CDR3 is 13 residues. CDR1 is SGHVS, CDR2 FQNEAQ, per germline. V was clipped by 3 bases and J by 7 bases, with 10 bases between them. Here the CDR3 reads CASSFGGGQPQHF. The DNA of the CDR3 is TGTGCCAGCAGCTTCGGGGGAGGCCAGCCCCAGCATTTT.

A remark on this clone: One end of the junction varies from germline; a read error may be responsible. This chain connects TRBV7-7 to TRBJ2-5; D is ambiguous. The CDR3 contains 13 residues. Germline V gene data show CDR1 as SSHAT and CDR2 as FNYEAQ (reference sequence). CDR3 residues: CASSSIRQETQYF. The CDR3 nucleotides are TGTGCTAGCAGCTCCATCAGACAAGAGACCCAGTACTTC.